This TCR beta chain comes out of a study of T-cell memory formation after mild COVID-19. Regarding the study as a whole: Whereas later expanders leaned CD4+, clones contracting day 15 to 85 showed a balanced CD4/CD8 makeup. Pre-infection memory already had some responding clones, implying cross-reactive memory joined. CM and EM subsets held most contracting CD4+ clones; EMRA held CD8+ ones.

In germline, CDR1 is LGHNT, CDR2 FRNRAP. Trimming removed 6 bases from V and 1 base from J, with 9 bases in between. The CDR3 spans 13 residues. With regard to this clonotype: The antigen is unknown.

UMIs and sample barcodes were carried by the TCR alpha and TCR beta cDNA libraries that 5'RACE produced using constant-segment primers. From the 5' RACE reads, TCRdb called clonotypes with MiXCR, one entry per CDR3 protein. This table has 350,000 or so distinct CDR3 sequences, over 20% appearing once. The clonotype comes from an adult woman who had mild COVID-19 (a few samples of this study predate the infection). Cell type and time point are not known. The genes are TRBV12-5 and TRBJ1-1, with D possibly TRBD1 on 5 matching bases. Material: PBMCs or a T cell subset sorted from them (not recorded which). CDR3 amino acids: CASGVTANTEAFF. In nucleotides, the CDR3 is TGTGCTAGTGGAGTGACAGCGAACACTGAAGCTTTCTTT.